This T cell receptor beta chain was captured in a study of T cells after posttransplantation cyclophosphamide. As for this clone: Its antigen is currently unknown.

CDR3 length equals 15 residues. Germline V lookup: CDR1 SEHNR, CDR2 FQNEAQ (reference sequence). Trimming pared 1 base from V and 1 base from J, leaving 10 bases between. Method: immunoSEQ multiplex PCR; TCRdb's copy keeps in-frame clones and lacks some. The sample shows 3,300 or so clones, 78% of them seen only once. Study-wide results and limits: Donor CD8+ memory clones often dominated recipient blood repertoires at later times. Skin or GI-infiltrating T cells shared few TRB sequences with blood. Recipient CMV seropositivity and CMV reactivation strongly tracked TRB clonality.

Material for sequencing was memory CD8+ T cells sorted from blood. This sequence originates from a woman aged 55 to 70 in good health, CMV-negative, and a related stem cell transplant donor. The V call is TRBV7-9, the J call TRBJ2-5; possible D gene TRBD1, 6 bases. CDR3 in amino acids: CASSLEQGSQETQYF. The CDR3 DNA is TGTGCCAGCAGCTTAGAACAGGGTTCCCAAGAGACCCAGTACTTC.